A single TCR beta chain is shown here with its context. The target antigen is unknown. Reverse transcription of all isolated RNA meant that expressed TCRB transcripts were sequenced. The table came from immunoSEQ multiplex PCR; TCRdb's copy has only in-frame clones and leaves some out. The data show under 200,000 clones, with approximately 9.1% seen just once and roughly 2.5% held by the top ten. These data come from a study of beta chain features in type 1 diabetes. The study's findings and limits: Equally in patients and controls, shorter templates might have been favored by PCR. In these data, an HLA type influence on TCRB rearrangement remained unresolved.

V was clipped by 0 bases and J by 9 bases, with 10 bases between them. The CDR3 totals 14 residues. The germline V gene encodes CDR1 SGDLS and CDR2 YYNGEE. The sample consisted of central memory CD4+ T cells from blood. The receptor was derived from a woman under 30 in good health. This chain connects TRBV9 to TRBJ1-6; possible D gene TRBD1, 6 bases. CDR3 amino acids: CASSVGTVGSPLHF. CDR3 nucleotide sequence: TGTGCCAGCAGCGTAGGGACAGTTGGTTCACCCCTCCACTTT.